This TCR beta chain comes out of a study of T cell responses to AZD1222 COVID-19 vaccine. On this clone itself: Its specificity is unknown.

V gave up 6 bases and J gave up 9 bases; unmatched junction bases: 11. The CDR3 contains 14 residues. Germline V gene sequence: CDR1 MDHEN, CDR2 SYDVKM. Findings and caveats of the study: After two AZD1222 doses, spike-specific TCR breadth and depth rose versus day 0. Targeting of unmutated variant regions was reportedly seen in nearly half of spike-specific TCRs. The number of AZD1222 recipients seropositive at baseline was only five or six.

Libraries were prepared by immunoSEQ multiplex PCR; TCRdb keeps only in-frame clonotypes and omits some of them. In the table there are some 120,000 clones, about 90% of which are singletons. This sequence joins TRBV28 and TRBJ1-3, with 7 bases lining up with TRBD1. This specimen consisted of peripheral blood, obtained 28 days after the second AZD1222 dose. The clonotype comes from an adult who received the AZD1222 COVID-19 vaccine. This CDR3 reads CASRYGTDSGTIYF. As DNA, the CDR3 is TGTGCCAGCAGGTATGGGACAGACAGCGGCACCATATATTTT. Based on the CDR3 plus reference TRBV28 and TRBJ1-3, the full variable domain is DVKVTQSSRYLVKRTGEKVFLECVQDMDHENMFWYRQDPGLGLRLIYFSYDVKMKEKGDIPEGYSVSREKKERFSLILESASTNQTSMYLCASRYGTDSGTIYFGEGSWLTVV.